The 32 T cell receptor beta chains presented below share a single source sample, sequenced in a study of blood T cell repertoires in COVID-19. Generated by immunoSEQ multiplex PCR, the TCRdb table keeps only in-frame clones and is missing some. The profile shows 65,000 to 95,000 clones, roughly 82% of them singletons. Sequenced input: peripheral blood. The receptors stem from a woman aged 45-65 years with acute or convalescent COVID-19.

This CDR3 reads CASSEVTNKRLEQYF. The CDR3 DNA is TGTGCCAGCAGTGAAGTTACTAATAAGCGTCTAGAGCAGTACTTC. The chain employs TRBV2 and TRBJ2-7, with D hard to call. V lost 1 base to trimming and J lost 7 bases, with 17 bases between them. CDR1 is SNHLY, CDR2 FYNNEI, per germline. The CDR3 is made up of 15 amino acids.

This clone occurred once. The V call is TRBV30, the J call TRBJ1-5; tentative D call: TRBD1 (6 bases). Germline loops: CDR1 GTSNPN, CDR2 SVGIG (reference sequence). V was trimmed by 4 bases and J by 3 bases, leaving 7 bases between them. The CDR3 has 12 amino acids. CDR3 amino acids: CAWNRDNQPQHF. The DNA for the CDR3 is TGTGCCTGGAACAGGGACAATCAGCCCCAGCATTTT.

The rearrangement uses TRBV5-4 and TRBJ2-2; 15 nucleotides match TRBD2. V shed 8 bases and J 4 bases; nucleotides not matched to a gene: 12. The CDR3 spans 18 residues. Germline V gene sequence: CDR1 SGHNT, CDR2 YYREEE (reference sequence). The DNA for the CDR3 is TGTGCCAGTTCCCGGGGACTAGCGGGAGGCCGGGGCACCGGGGAGCTGTTTTTT. Protein product: CASSRGLAGGRGTGELFF.

The chain combines TRBV11-1 with TRBJ2-7; 10 bases are a match to TRBD2. The CDR3 runs to 16 residues. Germline CDR1 SGHAT, CDR2 FQDESV (reference sequence). J was trimmed by 2 bases and V by 4 bases; bases with no gene match: 8. The CDR3 region has the DNA TGTGCCAGCAGCTCACAAGCGACTAGCGGGCCCTACGAGCAGTACTTC. This gives the protein CASSSQATSGPYEQYF.

With respect to this clone: The junction does not match germline at one end; this may be a read error. The genes are TRBV7-2 and TRBJ2-2; D is perhaps TRBD1 (5 bases). CDR1 is SGHTA, CDR2 FQGNSA, per germline. The length of the CDR3 is 17 residues. The CDR3 sequence: CASSPMGLVWNNGELFF. For the CDR3, the DNA is TGTGCCAGCAGCCCAATGGGGCTAGTATGGAACAACGGGGAGCTGTTTTTT. The full variable domain, rest sourced from reference TRBV7-2 and TRBJ2-2, is GAGVSQSPSNKVTEKGKDVELRCDPISGHTALYWYRQSLGQGLEFLIYFQGNSAPDKSGLPSDRFSAERTGGSVSTLTIQRTQQEDSAVYLCASSPMGLVWNNGELFFGEGSRLTVL.

The chain links TRBV6-6 to TRBJ2-7, with 7 nucleotides matching TRBD1. Germline CDR1 is MNHNY and CDR2 is SVGAGI (reference sequence). The V and J ends lost 5 bases and 2 bases, in that order; junction bases with no gene match: 6. The CDR3 runs to 14 residues. CDR3 in amino acids: CASSRQGPPYEQYF. The CDR3 nucleotides read TGTGCCAGCAGTAGACAGGGACCCCCCTACGAGCAGTACTTC.

This rearrangement joins TRBV7-8 to TRBJ1-4; D is possibly TRBD1 (6 bases). The CDR3 contains 14 residues. Deletions cut 5 bases from V and 2 bases from J, with 9 bases between. Per germline, CDR1 SGHVS and CDR2 FQNEAQ. For the CDR3, the DNA is TGTGCCAGCAGCGAAACAGGGACTAATGAAAAACTGTTTTTT. This codes for CASSETGTNEKLFF.

The rearrangement joins TRBV5-1 to TRBJ1-1; D may be TRBD1 (6 bases). Deletions cut 4 bases from V and 2 bases from J, with 21 bases between. The CDR3 runs 17 residues. Germline CDR1 is SGHRS and CDR2 is YFSETQ. The CDR3 nucleotides are TGCGCCAGCAGCATAAGGTTCACAGGGTCGATCAACACTGAAGCTTTCTTT. Encoded protein: CASSIRFTGSINTEAFF. Combining the CDR3 with reference TRBV5-1 and TRBJ1-1 gives the whole variable domain KAGVTQTPRYLIKTRGQQVTLSCSPISGHRSVSWYQQTPGQGLQFLFEYFSETQRNKGNFPGRFSGRQFSNSRSEMNVSTLELGDSALYLCASSIRFTGSINTEAFFGQGTRLTVV.

J is TRBJ2-5 and V is TRBV5-4; TRBD1 aligns across 7 bases. The CDR3 runs to 13 residues. Per the germline V gene, CDR1 is SGHNT and CDR2 is YYREEE (reference sequence). The J segment lost 3 bases and the V segment lost 4 bases, leaving 3 bases of the junction unmatched. The chain's CDR3 is CASSQTGEETQYF. The CDR3 DNA reads as TGTGCCAGCAGCCAAACAGGGGAAGAGACCCAGTACTTC.

This sequence joins TRBV10-3 and TRBJ2-1; D is perhaps TRBD1 (6 bases). CDR1 is ENHRY, CDR2 SYGVKD, per germline. The CDR3 is made up of 13 amino acids. Trimming stripped 6 bases from V and 6 bases from J, with 12 bases between. In DNA, the CDR3 is TGTGCCATCAGGATAACAGGGAGCAATGAGCAGTTCTTC. Its protein is CAIRITGSNEQFF.

The rearrangement uses TRBV7-8 and TRBJ2-7; D possibly corresponds to TRBD2 (6 bases). The germline V gene encodes CDR1 SGHVS and CDR2 FQNEAQ. V lost 5 bases to trimming and J lost 7 bases, with 12 bases between them. The CDR3 runs 12 residues. The CDR3 loop is CASSLRGGEQYF. The DNA for the CDR3 is TGTGCCAGCAGCCTAAGAGGAGGGGAGCAGTACTTC.

The chain carries TRBV2 and TRBJ1-5; D unresolved. V was shortened by 0 bases and J by 5 bases, with 8 bases between the two germline ends. This CDR3 has 14 amino acids. Germline V lookup: CDR1 SNHLY, CDR2 FYNNEI. Here the CDR3 reads CASSEARGDQPQHF. CDR3 coding DNA: TGTGCCAGCAGTGAAGCGCGAGGAGATCAGCCCCAGCATTTT. The variable domain in full, completed from reference TRBV2 and TRBJ1-5, reads EPEVTQTPSHQVTQMGQEVILRCVPISNHLYFYWYRQILGQKVEFLVSFYNNEISEKSEIFDDQFSVERPDGSNFTLKIRSTKLEDSAMYFCASSEARGDQPQHFGDGTRLSIL.

The chain uses TRBV19 and TRBJ2-6; 7 bases fit TRBD1. V shed 6 bases and J 0 bases; nucleotides not matched to a gene: 2. Germline assignment: CDR1 LNHDA and CDR2 SQIVND (reference sequence). This CDR3 is built from 15 residues. This CDR3 reads CASRRQGSGANVLTF. In DNA form, the CDR3 reads TGTGCCAGTAGAAGACAGGGCTCTGGGGCCAACGTCCTGACTTTC.

Concerning this clone: Other DNA sequences in the same sample also yield this CDR3. This chain joins TRBV18 and TRBJ2-1; 8 bases align to TRBD2. Losses at the gene ends were 2 bases for V and 4 bases for J; bases not matched to a gene: 1. This CDR3 is 14 amino acids long. In germline, CDR1 is KGHSH, CDR2 LQKENI. The chain's CDR3 is CASSPTSGYNEQFF. In DNA, the CDR3 is TGTGCCAGCTCACCAACTAGCGGTTACAATGAGCAGTTCTTC.

Concerning this clone itself: One end of the junction is discordant with germline, which a read error may explain. Other DNA variants within this sample encode the same CDR3. The chain joins TRBV19 to TRBJ2-7; a possible D gene is TRBD1 (6 bases). The CDR3 loop spans 16 amino acids. CDR1 is LNHDA, CDR2 SQIVND, per germline (reference sequence). The CDR3 bases are TGCGCCGGATTATTCGACGACGGACAGTCGTCCTACGAGCAGTACTTC. It translates to CAGLFDDGQSSYEQYF.

The rearrangement links TRBV27 to TRBJ1-6; 9 positions match TRBD1. The ends lost 3 bases at V and 10 bases at J; junction bases unmatched: 13. CDR1 and CDR2 (germline): MNHEY, SMNVEV (reference sequence). This CDR3 contains 17 residues. The CDR3 nucleotides read TGTGCCAGCAGTTTGAGGGGACAGGGTTGGACGCAGTCACCCCTCCACTTT. Its protein product is CASSLRGQGWTQSPLHF.

The chain carries TRBV7-9 and TRBJ2-3; TRBD2 matches 9 bases. Germline V lookup: CDR1 SEHNR, CDR2 FQNEAQ (reference sequence). The CDR3 is 15 amino acids. V lost 5 bases, J lost 5 bases, and 8 bases stayed unmatched. The CDR3 DNA reads TGTGCCAGCAGCCCAAGCGGGCGGGAGGGAGATACGCAGTATTTT. The encoded protein is CASSPSGREGDTQYF.

The rearrangement joins TRBV28 to TRBJ2-7, with D perhaps TRBD2 (5 bases). Germline V CDR1 and CDR2: MDHEN, SYDVKM. Trimming stripped 7 bases from V and 4 bases from J, with 32 bases between. The CDR3 sequence is 19 residues long. CDR3 nucleotides: TGTGCCAGCACCGAGCGCCGTTTGCCCCTCCCGGGGAGAGGGTACGAGCAGTACTTC. This sequence encodes CASTERRLPLPGRGYEQYF.

This sequence joins TRBV5-4 and TRBJ1-5, with D hard to call. There are 12 residues in the CDR3. V lost 0 bases to trimming and J lost 7 bases, with 5 bases between them. CDR1 and CDR2 from the germline V gene are SGHNT and YYREEE (reference sequence). The chain's CDR3 is CASSLDEQPQHF. CDR3 bases: TGTGCCAGCAGCTTGGACGAGCAGCCCCAGCATTTT.

The chain recombines TRBV6-5 with TRBJ1-3, with D perhaps TRBD1 (6 bases). Trimming took off 0 bases at V and 4 bases at J, with 10 bases between the two ends. Germline V gives CDR1 MNHEY, CDR2 SVGAGI. The CDR3 runs to 15 residues. CDR3 DNA sequence: TGTGCCAGCAGTTACTCTACAGGGCTCGGAAACACCATATATTTT. Residues: CASSYSTGLGNTIYF.

V usage is TRBV7-6 and J usage is TRBJ2-3, with 8 bases that match TRBD2. J was trimmed by 6 bases and V by 2 bases; bases with no gene match: 13. The CDR3 consists of 17 residues. The germline V gene encodes CDR1 SGHVS and CDR2 FNYEAQ. This chain's CDR3 is CASSLRRGAAPGDTQYF. The CDR3 bases are TGTGCCAGCAGCTTAAGGCGGGGGGCTGCCCCGGGGGATACGCAGTATTTT.

The V gene is TRBV3-1 (or the pseudogene TRBV3-2), the J gene TRBJ1-1; D may be TRBD1 (6 bases). This CDR3 contains 15 residues. Germline V gene sequence: CDR1 LGHDT, CDR2 YNNKEL (reference sequence). V was cut by 0 bases and J by 3 bases, with 11 bases left in between. The chain's CDR3 is CASSQDRQDHTEAFF. CDR3 DNA: TGTGCCAGCAGCCAAGACCGACAGGACCACACTGAAGCTTTCTTT.

The chain has TRBV18 and TRBJ2-5; TRBD2 matches 7 bases. The germline CDR1 and CDR2 sequences are KGHSH and LQKENI. CDR3 length equals 13 residues. V shed 6 bases and J 0 bases; nucleotides not matched to a gene: 1. DNA of the CDR3: TGTGCCAGCTCCCGGGGGGACCAAGAGACCCAGTACTTC. Translated: CASSRGDQETQYF.

This chain connects TRBV5-4 to TRBJ1-4; TRBD1 aligns across 8 bases. CDR3 length: 16 amino acids. Germline assignment: CDR1 SGHNT and CDR2 YYREEE (reference sequence). V was pared by 4 bases and J by 0 bases, with 5 bases of the junction left unmatched. The CDR3 nucleotides read TGTGCCAGCAGCCCCGGGACAGGAACAACTAATGAAAAACTGTTTTTT. Amino acid sequence: CASSPGTGTTNEKLFF.

The V call is TRBV4-3, the J call TRBJ2-7; D possibly corresponds to TRBD2 (5 bases). From germline, CDR1 is LGHNA and CDR2 YSLEER. The CDR3 is made up of 13 amino acids. V was pared by 3 bases and J by 0 bases, with 6 bases between. CDR3 sequence (DNA): TGCGCCAGCAGCCATGGGAGCTCCTACGAGCAGTACTTC. Translating it yields CASSHGSSYEQYF.

The CDR3 region is CASSLARTTYRSNTEAFF. CDR3 bases: TGTGCCAGCAGCTTAGCGCGGACAACCTACAGGTCGAACACTGAAGCTTTCTTT. The chain combines TRBV7-6 with TRBJ1-1; a weak D match, TRBD1 (5 bases). This CDR3 region has 18 residues. Germline V gene sequence: CDR1 SGHVS, CDR2 FNYEAQ. Deletions cut 0 bases from V and 1 base from J, with 18 bases between.

V and J are TRBV2 and TRBJ1-1, with D uncertain. The CDR3 loop spans 15 amino acids. V lost 1 base and J lost 2, with 11 bases in between. Germline loops: CDR1 SNHLY, CDR2 FYNNEI. This CDR3 is CASSEGRSKNTEAFF. CDR3 sequence (DNA): TGTGCCAGCAGTGAAGGTCGGAGTAAAAACACTGAAGCTTTCTTT.

The chain links TRBV28 to TRBJ2-1; D call uncertain. V dropped 2 bases and J dropped 3 bases, with 14 bases sitting between them. This CDR3 has 16 amino acids. Germline CDR1 and CDR2: MDHEN and SYDVKM. DNA of the CDR3: TGTGCCAGCAGTTTAGCTGGTGTCTTTAGCTACAATGAGCAGTTCTTC. Translation gives CASSLAGVFSYNEQFF.

This sequence joins TRBV5-4 and TRBJ2-3, with TRBD2 as a possible D gene (5 bases). In germline, CDR1 is SGHNT, CDR2 YYREEE (reference sequence). The CDR3 spans 16 residues. Trimming pared 0 bases from V and 4 bases from J, leaving 15 bases between. In nucleotides, the CDR3 is TGTGCCAGCAGCTTGGGGCTAGCACACGAGGCAGATACGCAGTATTTT. Amino acids: CASSLGLAHEADTQYF.

This rearrangement joins TRBV5-4 to TRBJ1-2; no clear D. The CDR3 spans 18 residues. Looked up from germline, CDR1 is SGHNT and CDR2 is YYREEE (reference sequence). Trimming pared 0 bases from V and 1 base from J, leaving 19 bases between. The CDR3 DNA is TGTGCCAGCAGCTTGGAAATCGACAACCCTAACTTTAACTATGGCTACACCTTC. Amino acids: CASSLEIDNPNFNYGYTF.

The V and J genes are TRBV25-1 and TRBJ1-1; D possibly corresponds to TRBD1 (6 bases). CDR3 length equals 15 residues. The V gene's germline CDR1 is MGHDK and CDR2 SYGVNS. The germline V and J ends were trimmed by 3 bases and 4 bases, with 15 bases remaining between them. CDR3 sequence: CASSDTTGLTTEAFF. The CDR3, as DNA: TGTGCCAGCAGTGACACTACAGGGCTCACCACTGAAGCTTTCTTT.

The chain recombines TRBV27 with TRBJ1-6, with D perhaps TRBD1 (5 bases). Looked up from germline, CDR1 is MNHEY and CDR2 is SMNVEV (reference sequence). Trimming took 5 bases from V and 9 from J, leaving 11 bases between them. The CDR3 sequence is 13 residues long. The CDR3 nucleotides are TGTGCCAGCAGTACGACAGCTGGTTCACCCCTCCACTTT. It codes for CASSTTAGSPLHF.